This T cell receptor (beta chain) was sequenced during a study of Ad26.COV2.S vaccination and SARS-CoV-2 variants. In the study overall: Doses of Ad26.COV2.S were injected into muscle once or twice, 56 days apart. Overall study findings and caveats: Breadth, reportedly substantial, characterized the spike-specific CD8+ and CD4+ T cell responses after vaccination. Quantification of TCR breadth and depth may have yielded underestimates of total T cell responses.

Turning to this clone: As yet, its antigen is unknown.

TCRdb keeps only in-frame clones here, not all; method: immunoSEQ multiplex PCR. The sample holds approximately 300,000 clones, 85% seen once. Treatment meaning: around 19 received Ad26.COV2.S at low or high dose, single or two shots; 5 received placebo; per-sample allocation not given. Following the first vaccine or placebo injection, samples were taken on day 63. The individual, an adult aged 18-55 years, was a donor in Boston. The clonotype was recovered from a person between 18 and 65 years old who received the Ad26.COV2.S COVID-19 vaccine or a placebo. This material consisted of peripheral blood, taken in a trial of Ad26.COV2.S vaccine versus placebo.

CDR3 nucleotide sequence: TGTGCCAGCAGCAGGGACGGTGCTGAAGCTTTCTTT. Translated: CASSRDGAEAFF. The V call is TRBV7-9, the J call TRBJ1-1, with D tentatively TRBD1 (5 bases). The CDR3 totals 12 residues. CDR1 is SEHNR, CDR2 FQNEAQ, per germline (reference sequence). The V gene lost 5 bases and the J gene lost 6 bases, with 10 bases spanning the gap.